These 17 T cell receptor beta chains came from one sample sequenced in a study of T cells in Graves' hyperthyroidism and ophthalmopathy. Amplification targeted TCR beta CDR3 regions from RNA transcripts. Initially, a first-round RT-PCR of the TCR CDR3 employed the HTBI primer set. TCRdb analysed the multiplex PCR reads with MiXCR anew, one entry per CDR3 protein. Counted here are 250,000 to 300,000 distinct CDR3 sequences, less than 15% occurring once; the ten biggest clones make up more than 10%. The sample was blood. The receptor source for this set is a woman between 35 and 50 years old with Graves' hyperthyroidism that later progressed to Graves' ophthalmopathy.

This clonotype was seen repeatedly, ten times or more. The chain carries TRBV7-9 and TRBJ2-5; D uncertain. The CDR3 totals 13 residues. Trimming cost V 4 bases and J 7 bases, with 13 bases left between them. Germline V CDR1 and CDR2: SEHNR, FQNEAQ (reference sequence). The CDR3 here is CASSSPLNTTQYF. CDR3 sequence (DNA): TGTGCCAGCAGCTCACCCCTAAATACGACCCAGTACTTC.

This clonotype was seen at least ten times. The chain is built from TRBV11-2 and TRBJ1-4; D is undetermined. Germline V gives CDR1 SGHAT, CDR2 FQNNGV. The CDR3 loop spans 12 amino acids. V gave up 5 bases and J gave up 8 bases, with 9 bases separating them. Here the CDR3 reads CASSRKDEKLFF. CDR3 nucleotide sequence: TGTGCCAGCAGCCGGAAGGACGAAAAACTGTTTTTT. Combining the CDR3 with reference TRBV11-2 and TRBJ1-4 gives the whole variable domain EAGVAQSPRYKIIEKRQSVAFWCNPISGHATLYWYQQILGQGPKLLIQFQNNGVVDDSQLPKDRFSAERLKGVDSTLKIQPAKLEDSAVYLCASSRKDEKLFFGSGTQLSVL.

This clonotype was detected ten times or more. The chain combines TRBV28 with TRBJ1-3; D is ambiguous. This CDR3 contains 15 residues. Trimming removed 2 bases from V and 0 bases from J, with 8 bases in between. From germline, CDR1 is MDHEN and CDR2 SYDVKM. The CDR3 region has the DNA TGTGCCAGCAGTTTAGAAATCTTCTCTGGAAACACCATATATTTT. Protein sequence: CASSLEIFSGNTIYF.

This clonotype was found many times. The gene calls are TRBV12-3 or TRBV12-4 and TRBJ2-7; no definite D call. The CDR3 runs to 14 residues. V dropped 8 bases and J dropped 4 bases, with 18 bases sitting between them. CDR3 loop: CASGSRALWYEQYF. The DNA for the CDR3 is TGTGCCAGCGGATCTCGGGCTCTTTGGTACGAGCAGTACTTC.

This clonotype occurred a few times. V usage is TRBV9 and J usage is TRBJ2-3, with 11 bases identical to TRBD2. This CDR3 spans 17 amino acids. Germline V gene lookup returns CDR1 SGDLS and CDR2 YYNGEE. The V gene end was trimmed by 0 bases and the J gene end by 1 base; junction bases not matched to a gene: 4. The CDR3: CASSVGVAGGGTDTQYF. Here the CDR3 DNA reads TGTGCCAGCAGCGTAGGCGTAGCGGGAGGGGGCACAGATACGCAGTATTTT.

This chain uses TRBV10-2 with TRBJ1-4, with D tentatively TRBD1 (5 bases). This CDR3 is 13 amino acids long. Germline values: CDR1 WSHSY, CDR2 SAAADI. The V gene lost 10 bases and the J gene lost 2 bases, with 11 bases spanning the gap. The CDR3 nucleotides read TGCGCCACACAGGACTGGACTAATGAAAAACTGTTTTTT. This codes for CATQDWTNEKLFF.

This clonotype has at least ten counts. CDR3 nucleotide sequence: TGCAGCGTTGATCCGGACTATCAAGAGACCCAGTACTTC. It translates to CSVDPDYQETQYF. This chain uses TRBV29-1 with TRBJ2-5; D is possibly TRBD2 (6 bases). From germline, CDR1 is SQVTM and CDR2 ANQGSEA. With 3 bases removed from V and 2 bases from J, the gap between germline ends came to 10 bases. CDR3 length equals 13 residues.

This clonotype was seen many times. The gene calls are TRBV12-3 or TRBV12-4 and TRBJ2-1; D unclear. V lost 4 bases and J 3 bases, leaving 4 bases between the germline ends. The CDR3 extends over 12 amino acids. The CDR3 spells CASSSFYNEQFF. The CDR3 region has the DNA TGTGCCAGCAGTTCCTTCTACAATGAGCAGTTCTTC.

This clonotype was picked up many times. The chain combines TRBV19 with TRBJ1-5; D gene uncertain. Deletions cut 9 bases from V and 1 base from J, with 16 bases between. This CDR3 region has 15 residues. Germline CDR1 reads LNHDA; CDR2 reads SQIVND (reference sequence). CDR3 sequence: CASSDRALSNQPQHF. DNA of the CDR3: TGTGCCAGCTCGGACCGGGCACTAAGCAATCAGCCCCAGCATTTT. The variable domain in full, completed from reference TRBV19 and TRBJ1-5, reads DGGITQSPKYLFRKEGQNVTLSCEQNLNHDAMYWYRQDPGQGLRLIYYSQIVNDFQKGDIAEGYSVSREKKESFPLTVTSAQKNPTAFYLCASSDRALSNQPQHFGDGTRLSIL.

This clonotype was recorded many times. The chain joins TRBV27 to TRBJ1-1; D is possibly TRBD1 (5 bases). The CDR3 is 17 residues long. CDR1 and CDR2 (germline): MNHEY, SMNVEV (reference sequence). V dropped 8 bases and J dropped 1 base, with 23 bases sitting between them. Here the CDR3 reads CASGTTGHLRPNTEAFF. CDR3 nucleotide sequence: TGTGCCAGCGGGACCACAGGCCATCTACGACCGAACACTGAAGCTTTCTTT.

This clonotype was seen many times. V and J are TRBV6-1 and TRBJ1-5, with D tentatively TRBD1 (5 bases). Trimming shortened V by 5 bases and J by 1 base, and 12 bases separated the two germline ends. CDR3 length: 15 amino acids. Germline CDR1 is MNHNS and CDR2 is SASEGT. For the CDR3, the DNA is TGTGCCAGCAGTCGGGACCGCGTGAGCAATCAGCCCCAGCATTTT. It encodes CASSRDRVSNQPQHF.

This clonotype came up many times. The chain carries TRBV18 and TRBJ2-5, with 7 bases fitting TRBD1. The CDR3 has 19 residues. V gave up 2 bases and J gave up 2 bases; unmatched junction bases: 17. Germline values: CDR1 KGHSH, CDR2 LQKENI. CDR3 loop: CASSPIRGPPLKEQETQYF. As DNA, the CDR3 is TGTGCCAGCTCACCAATAAGGGGGCCACCTCTGAAGGAGCAAGAGACCCAGTACTTC. Supplemented by reference TRBV18 and TRBJ2-5, the full variable domain reads NAGVMQNPRHLVRRRGQEARLRCSPMKGHSHVYWYRQLPEEGLKFMVYLQKENIIDESGMPKERFSAEFPKEGPSILRIQQVVRGDSAAYFCASSPIRGPPLKEQETQYFGPGTRLLVL.

By frequency in the sample, this clonotype is large. The chain combines TRBV4-2 with TRBJ1-3, with D possibly TRBD1 on 6 matching bases. CDR1 and CDR2 from the germline V gene are LGHNA and YNFKEQ. Trimming removed 0 bases at V and 1 base at J, with 7 bases between. The CDR3 has 15 amino acids. The CDR3, as DNA: TGTGCCAGCAGCCAAGATGACAGGTCTGGAAACACCATATATTTT. Translating it yields CASSQDDRSGNTIYF.

This clonotype has at least ten counts. This chain connects TRBV28 to TRBJ1-1; possible D gene TRBD1, 5 bases. V lost 7 bases and J 2 bases, leaving 17 bases between the germline ends. In germline, CDR1 is MDHEN, CDR2 SYDVKM. The CDR3 runs 15 residues. For the CDR3, the DNA is TGTGCCAGCATTCCTTCCGGGCGGGGCAACACTGAAGCTTTCTTT. It is translated as CASIPSGRGNTEAFF.

This clonotype was seen a single time. The chain couples TRBV24-1 to TRBJ2-1; the match to TRBD2 covers 9 bases. This CDR3 is 16 amino acids long. V gave up 4 bases and J gave up 7 bases; unmatched junction bases: 10. Germline loops: CDR1 KGHDR, CDR2 SFDVKD. CDR3 region: CATSDPSGGPGNEQFF. The CDR3 coding sequence is TGTGCCACCAGTGACCCCAGCGGGGGGCCGGGTAATGAGCAGTTCTTC.

A note on this clonotype: One end of the junction varies from germline; a read error may be responsible. This chain connects TRBV7-9 to TRBJ1-1; no definite D call. Germline loops: CDR1 SEHNR, CDR2 FQNEAQ (reference sequence). This CDR3 comprises 13 residues. DNA of the CDR3: TGTTCCAGCAGCTTAGGACCGAACACTGAAGCTTTCTTT. Translation gives CSSSLGPNTEAFF. Supplemented by reference TRBV7-9 and TRBJ1-1, the full variable domain reads DTGVSQNPRHKITKRGQNVTFRCDPISEHNRLYWYRQTLGQGPEFLTYFQNEAQLEKSRLLSDRFSAERPKGSFSTLEIQRTEQGDSAMYLCSSSLGPNTEAFFGQGTRLTVV.

This clonotype was picked up many times. The chain couples TRBV7-2 to TRBJ2-1; no firm D call. From germline, CDR1 is SGHTA and CDR2 FQGNSA. V gave up 2 bases and J gave up 4 bases, with 12 bases separating them. The CDR3 is 15 amino acids. The CDR3 nucleotides are TGTGCCAGCAGCTTAAAGGGCCTTGGATACAATGAGCAGTTCTTC. Its protein product is CASSLKGLGYNEQFF.